Following are 4 T cell receptor beta chains from one sample sequenced in a study of OX40 agonist ivuxolimab in advanced cancers. TCRdb's table, derived via immunoSEQ multiplex PCR, lists solely in-frame clones and lacks some. The table records about 79,000 clones, less than 95% of them present only once. The starting material was CD4+ or CD8+ T cells sorted from blood, obtained in a trial of the OX40 agonist ivuxolimab. The receptors shown here come from an adult with an advanced solid tumor such as melanoma, head and neck, liver or kidney cancer.

This clone appeared a single time. The J gene is TRBJ2-5, the V gene TRBV19; no clear D. CDR1 LNHDA and CDR2 SQIVND come from the germline V gene (reference sequence). The CDR3 length is 13 residues. V lost 5 bases to trimming and J lost 1 base, with 8 bases between them. CDR3 sequence: CASSGMIQETQYF. As DNA, the CDR3 is TGTGCCAGTAGTGGAATGATCCAAGAGACCCAGTACTTC.

This clone was recorded only once. The chain has TRBV7-8 and TRBJ1-5, with TRBD1 as a possible D gene (5 bases). CDR1 is SGHVS, CDR2 FQNEAQ, per germline. The CDR3 loop spans 14 amino acids. V shed 0 bases and J shed 4 bases, with 7 bases lying between them. The DNA for the CDR3 is TGTGCCAGCAGCTTAGCTAGGGGAAATCAGCCCCAGCATTTT. Protein: CASSLARGNQPQHF.

This clone was found once. The chain couples TRBV7-8 to TRBJ2-3; 7 nucleotides align to TRBD2. Germline loops: CDR1 SGHVS, CDR2 FQNEAQ. CDR3 length: 16 amino acids. J was trimmed by 4 bases and V by 0 bases; bases with no gene match: 7. CDR3 in amino acids: CASSLAWTRSADTQYF. In DNA, the CDR3 is TGTGCCAGCAGCTTAGCCTGGACTAGATCAGCAGATACGCAGTATTTT.

A single count supports this clone. The sample has other DNA sequences that encode this CDR3 too. This chain links TRBV7-2 with TRBJ1-3, with unresolved D. Germline CDR1 and CDR2: SGHTA and FQGNSA. Trimming stripped 3 bases from V and 0 bases from J, with 9 bases between. There are 15 residues in the CDR3. The CDR3 loop is CASSLVSSSGNTIYF. CDR3 nucleotide sequence: TGTGCCAGCAGCTTGGTCTCGAGCTCTGGAAACACCATATATTTT.